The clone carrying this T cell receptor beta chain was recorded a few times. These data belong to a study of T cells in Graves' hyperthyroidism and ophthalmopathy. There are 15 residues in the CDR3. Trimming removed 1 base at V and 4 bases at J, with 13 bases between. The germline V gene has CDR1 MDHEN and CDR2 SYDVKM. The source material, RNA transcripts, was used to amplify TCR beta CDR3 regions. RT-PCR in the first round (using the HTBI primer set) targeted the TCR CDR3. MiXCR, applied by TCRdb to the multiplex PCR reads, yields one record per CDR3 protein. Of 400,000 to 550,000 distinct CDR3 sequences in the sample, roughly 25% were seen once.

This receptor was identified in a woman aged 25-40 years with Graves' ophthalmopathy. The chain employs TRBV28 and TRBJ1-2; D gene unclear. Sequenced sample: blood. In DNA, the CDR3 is TGTGCCAGCAGTTTATTAGCCGGGTCGGGCTATGGCTACACCTTC. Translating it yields CASSLLAGSGYGYTF.